This TCR beta chain stems from a study of blood T cell repertoires in COVID-19. Study summary: The analysed material was cDNA or gDNA that came from T cells, B-cell-depleted T cells, or PBMCs.

Assay: immunoSEQ multiplex PCR; the TCRdb copy retains only in-frame clones and omits some. This table has 250,000 to 350,000 clones, 86% appearing once. The clonotype was recovered from a woman in her thirties with active or convalescent COVID-19. The sequenced sample consisted of peripheral blood.

The CDR3 sequence: CASSEGPGNTIYF. The CDR3 nucleotides read TGTGCCAGTAGTGAGGGCCCTGGAAACACCATATATTTT. J is TRBJ1-3 and V is TRBV19; D is unresolved. V lost 5 bases to trimming and J lost 2 bases, with 7 bases between them. Germline lookup yields CDR1 LNHDA and CDR2 SQIVND (reference sequence). This CDR3 region has 13 residues.